Listed below are T cell receptor beta chains from one sample, sequenced in a study of blood T cell repertoires in COVID-19. This table comes from immunoSEQ multiplex PCR, and its TCRdb copy is limited to in-frame clones, with some not included. The table records around 200,000 clones, about 89% of them present only once. The specimen sequenced was peripheral blood. These receptors were collected from a man aged 40-55 years with acute or convalescent COVID-19. Each CDR3 is given with its conserved first and last residue. Each record gives: V gene, J gene, D gene, clone size, CDR3 protein, CDR3 DNA. D genes are given only for firm matches. The listing skips clone size in some rows; elsewhere it reads once, few, many or a size class.

V: TRBV29-1
J: TRBJ1-1
D: NA
size: NA
CDR3: CSVVGVHYRANTEAFF
DNA: TGCAGCGTTGTGGGGGTACACTACAGGGCGAACACTGAAGCTTTCTTT

V: TRBV7-2
J: TRBJ2-3
D: TRBD2
size: NA
CDR3: CASSLELAGADTQYF
DNA: TGTGCCAGCAGCTTAGAACTAGCGGGGGCAGATACGCAGTATTTT

V: TRBV5-8
J: TRBJ1-2
D: TRBD1
size: NA
CDR3: CASSLLLTGIHGYTF
DNA: TGTGCCAGCAGCCTACTACTGACAGGGATTCATGGCTACACCTTC

V: TRBV2
J: TRBJ1-5
D: TRBD1
size: NA
CDR3: CASGQGAQRGNQPQHF
DNA: TGTGCCAGCGGTCAGGGGGCGCAACGGGGCAATCAGCCCCAGCATTTT

V: TRBV28
J: TRBJ1-2
D: TRBD1
size: NA
CDR3: CASIPGQNYGYTF
DNA: TGTGCCAGCATCCCGGGACAGAACTATGGCTACACCTTC

V: TRBV6-5
J: TRBJ1-2
D: TRBD1
size: NA
CDR3: CASSTPGGGLGYTF
DNA: TGTGCCAGCAGCACCCCAGGGGGCGGACTTGGCTACACCTTC

V: TRBV4-2
J: TRBJ1-1
D: NA
size: few
CDR3: CASSQDARGCTEAFF
DNA: TGTGCCAGCAGCCAAGATGCAAGGGGCTGCACTGAAGCTTTCTTT

V: TRBV2
J: TRBJ2-5
D: TRBD1
size: NA
CDR3: CASRETGAVETQYF
DNA: TGTGCCAGCAGAGAGACAGGGGCGGTCGAGACCCAGTACTTC

V: TRBV19
J: TRBJ1-2
D: TRBD1
size: NA
CDR3: CASSIGDRVNGYTF
DNA: TGTGCCAGTAGTATAGGGGACAGGGTTAATGGCTACACCTTC

V: TRBV30
J: TRBJ1-4
D: NA
size: NA
CDR3: CAWKGEGEKLFF
DNA: TGTGCCTGGAAGGGGGAGGGCGAAAAACTGTTTTTT

V: TRBV11-2
J: TRBJ2-7
D: NA
size: NA
CDR3: CASSLTDPTPYEQYF
DNA: TGTGCCAGCAGCTTAACAGACCCCACCCCCTACGAGCAGTACTTC

V: TRBV5-4
J: TRBJ2-7
D: TRBD1
size: NA
CDR3: CASSLDRGREQYF
DNA: TGTGCCAGCAGCTTGGACAGGGGGCGCGAGCAGTACTTC

V: TRBV5-1
J: TRBJ2-7
D: TRBD1
size: NA
CDR3: CASSPDRAGSYEQYF
DNA: TGCGCCAGCAGTCCCGACAGGGCAGGTTCCTACGAGCAGTACTTC

V: TRBV5-1
J: TRBJ1-5
D: NA
size: once
CDR3: CASSPESNQPQHF
DNA: TGCGCCAGCAGCCCCGAGAGCAATCAGCCCCAGCATTTT

V: TRBV5-1
J: TRBJ1-6
D: NA
size: NA
CDR3: CASSPDSSYNSPLHF
DNA: TGCGCCAGCAGCCCTGACAGCTCCTATAATTCACCCCTCCACTTT

V: TRBV6-2/TRBV6-3
J: TRBJ1-2
D: NA
size: once
CDR3: CASSYSSSYGYTF
DNA: TGTGCCAGCAGTTACTCGAGTTCCTATGGCTACACCTTC

V: TRBV14
J: TRBJ2-5
D: TRBD1
size: NA
CDR3: CASSQTGKYQETQYF
DNA: TGTGCCAGCAGCCAGACAGGGAAGTACCAAGAGACCCAGTACTTC

V: TRBV19
J: TRBJ2-5
D: NA
size: NA
CDR3: CASSRAGAQETQYF
DNA: TGTGCCAGTAGTAGGGCAGGGGCCCAAGAGACCCAGTACTTC

V: TRBV24-1
J: TRBJ1-4
D: TRBD1
size: once
CDR3: CATRDRTGVIFATNEKLFF
DNA: TGTGCCACCAGGGACAGGACAGGGGTCATTTTTGCAACTAATGAAAAACTGTTTTTT

V: TRBV12-3/TRBV12-4
J: TRBJ1-1
D: NA
size: few
CDR3: CASSFAQGTEAFF
DNA: TGTGCCAGCAGTTTCGCCCAGGGGACTGAAGCTTTCTTT

V: TRBV6-5
J: TRBJ1-4
D: NA
size: NA
CDR3: CASKFTLGSLEKLFF
DNA: TGTGCCAGCAAATTTACCCTGGGCAGCCTCGAAAAACTGTTTTTT

V: TRBV11-2
J: TRBJ2-3
D: TRBD2
size: NA
CDR3: CASSPGLAAGADTQYF
DNA: TGTGCCAGCAGCCCTGGACTAGCGGCGGGCGCAGATACGCAGTATTTT

V: TRBV18
J: TRBJ2-7
D: NA
size: once
CDR3: CASSPPMEWEQYF
DNA: TGTGCCAGCTCACCACCGATGGAGTGGGAGCAGTACTTC

V: TRBV19
J: TRBJ2-7
D: TRBD1
size: NA
CDR3: CASSRDRSAYEQYF
DNA: TGTGCCAGTAGTCGGGACAGGTCCGCCTACGAGCAGTACTTC

V: TRBV7-2
J: TRBJ2-5
D: TRBD2
size: once
CDR3: CASSFPGGLSETQYF
DNA: TGTGCCAGCAGCTTCCCGGGGGGGCTATCAGAGACCCAGTACTTC

V: TRBV19
J: TRBJ2-2
D: TRBD1
size: NA
CDR3: CASSTRTGGKNTGELFF
DNA: TGTGCCAGTAGTACCCGGACAGGGGGCAAGAACACCGGGGAGCTGTTTTTT

V: TRBV7-6
J: TRBJ1-2
D: NA
size: NA
CDR3: CASSPNNGGYTF
DNA: TGTGCCAGCAGCCCGAATAACGGTGGCTACACCTTC

V: TRBV5-1
J: TRBJ2-7
D: NA
size: NA
CDR3: CASSLVGSSDRRYF
DNA: TGCGCCAGCAGCCTGGTGGGAAGTAGCGATCGGCGGTACTTC

V: TRBV18
J: TRBJ1-5
D: NA
size: NA
CDR3: CASSPDRYQPQHF
DNA: TGTGCCAGCTCACCCGACAGATATCAGCCCCAGCATTTT

V: TRBV7-2
J: TRBJ2-7
D: TRBD1
size: NA
CDR3: CASSLSSTGGSYEQYF
DNA: TGTGCCAGCAGCTTATCCTCCACAGGGGGCTCCTACGAGCAGTACTTC

V: TRBV5-4
J: TRBJ2-7
D: NA
size: NA
CDR3: CASSLVKGAEQYF
DNA: TGTGCCAGCAGCTTGGTTAAGGGAGCCGAGCAGTACTTC

V: TRBV6-6
J: TRBJ1-2
D: NA
size: NA
CDR3: CASSEDTYGYTF
DNA: TGTGCCAGCAGCGAGGACACTTATGGCTACACCTTC

V: TRBV7-2
J: TRBJ2-5
D: NA
size: once
CDR3: CASSTGTLKETQYF
DNA: TGTGCCAGCAGTACCGGGACTCTCAAAGAGACCCAGTACTTC

V: TRBV2
J: TRBJ1-1
D: TRBD1
size: NA
CDR3: CASSSTGGFTEAFF
DNA: TGTGCCAGCAGCTCGACAGGGGGCTTCACTGAAGCTTTCTTT

V: TRBV28
J: TRBJ1-1
D: NA
size: NA
CDR3: CASSFIITEAFF
DNA: TGTGCCAGCAGTTTTATTATCACTGAAGCTTTCTTT

V: TRBV4-2
J: TRBJ2-7
D: NA
size: NA
CDR3: CASSRETGAGYEQYF
DNA: TGTGCCAGCAGCCGAGAGACAGGAGCAGGTTACGAGCAGTACTTC

V: TRBV10-2
J: TRBJ2-1
D: TRBD2
size: NA
CDR3: CASSEKGGGNNEQFF
DNA: TGCGCCAGCAGTGAGAAGGGCGGGGGAAACAATGAGCAGTTCTTC

V: TRBV18
J: TRBJ2-2
D: NA
size: NA
CDR3: CASSLLPLLTGELFF
DNA: TGTGCCAGCTCCCTCCTCCCGTTATTAACCGGGGAGCTGTTTTTT

V: TRBV27
J: TRBJ1-1
D: NA
size: NA
CDR3: CASSRLTSGEAFF
DNA: TGTGCCAGCAGTCGACTAACAAGTGGTGAAGCTTTCTTT

V: TRBV19
J: TRBJ2-3
D: NA
size: NA
CDR3: CASSILAAPTDTQYF
DNA: TGTGCCAGTAGTATACTAGCTGCCCCCACAGATACGCAGTATTTT

V: TRBV7-2
J: TRBJ2-3
D: TRBD1
size: NA
CDR3: CASSPLTGGTDTQYF
DNA: TGTGCCAGCAGCCCCCTCACAGGGGGCACAGATACGCAGTATTTT

V: TRBV2
J: TRBJ2-2
D: NA
size: NA
CDR3: CASTRNQGSGELFF
DNA: TGTGCCAGCACCCGTAATCAGGGTTCCGGGGAGCTGTTTTTT

V: TRBV28
J: TRBJ2-3
D: NA
size: NA
CDR3: CASSFLRTGRLRDTQYF
DNA: TGTGCCAGCAGTTTTCTTAGGACCGGGAGACTCCGGGATACGCAGTATTTT

V: TRBV7-9
J: TRBJ1-5
D: NA
size: NA
CDR3: CASSPDSLRPQHF
DNA: TGTGCCAGCAGCCCTGACAGTCTGAGGCCCCAGCATTTT

V: TRBV19
J: TRBJ1-4
D: NA
size: NA
CDR3: CASSIGVLRVNEKLFF
DNA: TGTGCCAGTAGTATAGGCGTTCTGCGGGTTAATGAAAAACTGTTTTTT

V: TRBV12-3/TRBV12-4
J: TRBJ2-5
D: NA
size: NA
CDR3: CASSALRKETQYF
DNA: TGTGCCAGCAGTGCGCTACGTAAAGAGACCCAGTACTTC

V: TRBV7-2
J: TRBJ1-6
D: TRBD1
size: NA
CDR3: CASSPGQGHFYNSPLHF
DNA: TGTGCCAGCAGCCCTGGACAGGGCCACTTCTATAATTCACCCCTCCACTTT

V: TRBV5-5
J: TRBJ2-2
D: TRBD1
size: once
CDR3: CASSLTGGSTGELFF
DNA: TGTGCCAGCAGCTTGACAGGGGGCTCCACCGGGGAGCTGTTTTTT

V: TRBV6-5
J: TRBJ2-1
D: NA
size: few
CDR3: CASSYSRASHNEQFF
DNA: TGTGCCAGCAGTTACTCCAGGGCATCCCACAATGAGCAGTTCTTC

V: TRBV7-2
J: TRBJ1-1
D: NA
size: NA
CDR3: CASSGRGRLEAFF
DNA: TGTGCCAGCAGCGGCAGGGGCCGTCTGGAAGCTTTCTTT

V: TRBV5-6
J: TRBJ2-3
D: TRBD2
size: NA
CDR3: CASSLQLAGGRTDTQYF
DNA: TGTGCCAGCAGCTTACAACTAGCGGGGGGACGCACAGATACGCAGTATTTT

V: TRBV4-1
J: TRBJ1-2
D: NA
size: NA
CDR3: CATLGRTAGYTF
DNA: TGCGCCACCTTGGGCCGCACGGCTGGCTACACCTTC

V: TRBV6-5
J: TRBJ2-1
D: NA
size: once
CDR3: CASSSWMGRGEVEQFF
DNA: TGTGCCAGCAGTTCCTGGATGGGGCGGGGCGAGGTTGAGCAGTTCTTC

V: TRBV5-4
J: TRBJ2-2
D: NA
size: NA
CDR3: CASIPTGNTGELFF
DNA: TGTGCCAGCATCCCTACAGGGAACACCGGGGAGCTGTTTTTT

V: TRBV3-1/TRBV3-2
J: TRBJ1-1
D: NA
size: NA
CDR3: CASSQDRWPGVFEAFF
DNA: TGTGCCAGCAGCCAAGATAGGTGGCCGGGAGTCTTTGAAGCTTTCTTT

V: TRBV7-2
J: TRBJ2-7
D: TRBD2
size: NA
CDR3: CASRTSGASYEQYF
DNA: TGTGCCAGCAGGACTAGCGGGGCCTCCTACGAGCAGTACTTC

V: TRBV27
J: TRBJ2-2
D: NA
size: NA
CDR3: CASSLDSLWNTGELFF
DNA: TGTGCCAGCAGTTTAGACAGTCTTTGGAACACCGGGGAGCTGTTTTTT